This T cell receptor (beta chain) emerged from a study of T cell responses to AZD1222 COVID-19 vaccine. Study details: Timing groups of about 4 and about 12 weeks for second doses were pooled. Overall study findings and caveats: Spike-specific TCR repertoires showed rising breadth and depth after two AZD1222 doses. CD4 TCRs linked to vaccination spanned spike, dominating at 160-218 and 743-854. Close to half of all spike-specific TCRs reportedly target regions of the variants that are unmutated.

Assay used: immunoSEQ multiplex PCR; TCRdb lists only in-frame clones, some missing. The sample lists 110,000 to 150,000 clones, roughly 90% seen once, with roughly 6% in the top ten. For this clone: What it binds is not known.

Between the trimmed V and J ends, which lost 3 bases and 1 base, there was a span of 7 bases. This CDR3 comprises 14 residues. Germline values: CDR1 MDHEN, CDR2 SYDVKM. The TCR was taken from an adult in good health. The sequenced sample was peripheral blood, obtained on day 0 of AZD1222 vaccination. The V call is TRBV28, the J call TRBJ2-4; tentatively, D is TRBD2 (5 bases). The CDR3 region is CASSFPGAKNIQYF. As DNA, the CDR3 is TGTGCCAGCAGTTTCCCGGGGGCCAAAAACATTCAGTACTTC.